The 5 T cell receptor beta chains below were found in one sample sequenced in a study of T cells in Graves' hyperthyroidism and ophthalmopathy. RNA transcripts gave rise to amplified TCR beta CDR3 regions. Carried out on the TCR CDR3, a first-round RT-PCR used the HTBI primer set. One entry per CDR3 protein, called by TCRdb with MiXCR from the multiplex PCR reads. The data show approximately 420,000 distinct CDR3 sequences, about 15% seen once. The source material was blood. The receptors stem from a woman in her twenties or thirties with Graves' hyperthyroidism.

The rearrangement uses TRBV28 and TRBJ2-5; tentatively, D is TRBD2 (5 bases). This CDR3 region has 16 residues. The germline V and J ends were trimmed by 1 base and 1 base, with 13 bases remaining between them. Germline CDR1 reads MDHEN; CDR2 reads SYDVKM. CDR3 region: CASSLLRVRVQETQYF. The CDR3 DNA reads TGTGCCAGCAGTTTATTGAGGGTCCGGGTCCAAGAGACCCAGTACTTC.

In nucleotides, the CDR3 is TGCAGCGTTGAAGGGGAATGGAGCACAGATACGCAGTATTTT. Its translation: CSVEGEWSTDTQYF. This chain connects TRBV29-1 to TRBJ2-3; D not certain. The CDR3 has 14 residues. Germline CDR1 is SQVTM and CDR2 is ANQGSEA. V was cut by 1 base and J by 0 bases, with 8 bases left in between.

This clonotype was seen a handful of times. The CDR3 region has the DNA TGTGCCAGCCAGGGACTAGCGGGAGCAGATGAGCAGTTCTTC. The encoded protein is CASQGLAGADEQFF. This sequence joins TRBV19 and TRBJ2-1; TRBD2 agrees at 14 bases. This CDR3 is built from 14 residues. Trimming removed 9 bases from V and 8 bases from J; junction bases left unmatched: 6. CDR1 is LNHDA and CDR2 is SQIVND in the germline V gene (reference sequence).

In this sample, this clonotype turned up a few times. This chain links TRBV20-1 with TRBJ2-7; D possibly corresponds to TRBD1 (6 bases). CDR1 and CDR2 (germline): DFQATT, SNEGSKA (reference sequence). This CDR3 spans 11 amino acids. V dropped 7 bases and J dropped 0 bases, with 7 bases sitting between them. In DNA form, the CDR3 reads TGCAGTGGGACAGACTCCTACGAGCAGTACTTC. Protein product: CSGTDSYEQYF.

The sample holds one count of this clonotype. Given a much more abundant clone one base away, this may be a read error. V and J are TRBV20-1 and TRBJ2-3; 14 nucleotides line up with TRBD2. The CDR3 covers 14 residues. Germline V gives CDR1 DFQATT, CDR2 SNEGSKA (reference sequence). The CDR3 spells CSWYPTSGRDTRYF. CDR3 bases: TGCAGTTGGTATCCGACTAGCGGGAGGGATACGCGGTATTTT.